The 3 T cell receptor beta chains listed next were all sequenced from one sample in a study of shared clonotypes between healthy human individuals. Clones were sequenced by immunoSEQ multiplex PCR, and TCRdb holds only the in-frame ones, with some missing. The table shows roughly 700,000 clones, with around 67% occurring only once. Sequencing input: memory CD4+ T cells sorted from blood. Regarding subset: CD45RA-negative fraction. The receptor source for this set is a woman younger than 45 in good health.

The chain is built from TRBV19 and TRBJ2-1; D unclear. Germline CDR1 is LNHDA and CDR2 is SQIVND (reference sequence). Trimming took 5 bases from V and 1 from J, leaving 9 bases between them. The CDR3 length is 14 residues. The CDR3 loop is CASSGVGSYNEQFF. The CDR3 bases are TGTGCCAGTAGTGGGGTAGGGTCCTACAATGAGCAGTTCTTC.

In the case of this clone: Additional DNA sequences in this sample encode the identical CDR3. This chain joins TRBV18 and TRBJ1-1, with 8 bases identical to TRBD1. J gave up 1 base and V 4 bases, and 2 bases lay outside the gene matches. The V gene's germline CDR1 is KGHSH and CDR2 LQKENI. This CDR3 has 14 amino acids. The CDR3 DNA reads TGTGCCAGCTCACGGGACAGGCAGAACACTGAAGCTTTCTTT. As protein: CASSRDRQNTEAFF.

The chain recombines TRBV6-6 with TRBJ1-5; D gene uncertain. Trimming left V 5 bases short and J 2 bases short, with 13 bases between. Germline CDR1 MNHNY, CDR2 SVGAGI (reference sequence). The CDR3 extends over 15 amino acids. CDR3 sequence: CASSQDFGGNQPQHF. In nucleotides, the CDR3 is TGTGCCAGCAGTCAAGACTTTGGCGGCAATCAGCCCCAGCATTTT.